The 27 T cell receptor beta chains listed next were all sequenced from one sample in a study of blood T cell repertoires in COVID-19. The method was immunoSEQ multiplex PCR; TCRdb's version includes in-frame clones alone and lacks a portion of them. The sample has about 310,000 clones, around 86% seen once; the top ten hold 1%. Sequencing was performed on peripheral blood. The origin of the receptors is a man aged 50-60 years with active or convalescent COVID-19.

V gene TRBV5-1 combines with J gene TRBJ2-7; a possible D gene is TRBD2 (7 bases). CDR3 length: 16 residues. CDR1 is SGHRS, CDR2 YFSETQ, per germline. Trimming removed 0 bases from V and 6 bases from J, with 19 bases in between. The CDR3 protein is CASSLEKGGARREQYF. CDR3 DNA sequence: TGCGCCAGCAGCTTGGAAAAGGGGGGGGCTAGGCGCGAGCAGTACTTC. The whole variable domain, remainder taken from reference TRBV5-1 and TRBJ2-7, is KAGVTQTPRYLIKTRGQQVTLSCSPISGHRSVSWYQQTPGQGLQFLFEYFSETQRNKGNFPGRFSGRQFSNSRSEMNVSTLELGDSALYLCASSLEKGGARREQYFGPGTRLTVT.

The chain recombines TRBV5-8 with TRBJ2-5; the D gene is possibly TRBD2 (6 bases). The CDR3 sequence is 13 residues long. The germline gives CDR1 SGHTS, CDR2 YDEGEE. Trimming removed 5 bases from V and 4 bases from J, with 12 bases in between. DNA for the CDR3: TGTGCCAGCAGTACCGGAGGGCGAGAGACCCAGTACTTC. As protein: CASSTGGRETQYF.

This clone occurred once. CDR3 amino acids: CATSEFGTSGSYEQYF. The CDR3 nucleotides are TGTGCCACCAGTGAATTTGGGACTAGCGGTTCCTACGAGCAGTACTTC. The J gene is TRBJ2-7, the V gene TRBV24-1, with 11 bases that match TRBD2. The ends lost 4 bases at V and 1 base at J; junction bases unmatched: 5. CDR1 and CDR2 from the germline V gene are KGHDR and SFDVKD. CDR3 length: 16 residues.

Only one count was recorded for this clone. The CDR3 DNA reads as TGTGCCAGTACTACACTTGACAGGTTGGCAACTAATGAAAAACTGTTTTTT. It is translated as CASTTLDRLATNEKLFF. The chain carries TRBV19 and TRBJ1-4, with D maybe TRBD1 (6 bases). Germline V gene lookup returns CDR1 LNHDA and CDR2 SQIVND (reference sequence). Trimming left V 7 bases short and J 0 bases short, with 18 bases between. The CDR3 length is 17 residues.

This clone appeared once. This CDR3 is also generated by other DNA sequences in the sample. This chain links TRBV11-2 with TRBJ2-1; D is unclear. Germline V lookup: CDR1 SGHAT, CDR2 FQNNGV. Trimming shortened V by 1 base and J by 6 bases, and 7 bases separated the two germline ends. The CDR3 extends over 13 amino acids. The CDR3 loop is CASSLGLFNEQFF. DNA of the CDR3: TGTGCCAGCAGCTTAGGGCTGTTCAATGAGCAGTTCTTC.

This rearrangement joins TRBV7-3 to TRBJ1-1; 11 bases match TRBD1. Germline V gene sequence: CDR1 SGHTA, CDR2 FQGTGA. After removal of 1 base from V and 5 bases from J, the junction contained 0 bases not matched to a gene. This CDR3 has 14 amino acids. CDR3 DNA: TGTGCCAGCAGCTTAAGGGACAGGGGGACTGAAGCTTTCTTT. Amino acids: CASSLRDRGTEAFF.

The chain joins TRBV28 to TRBJ1-5, with TRBD1 identical over 7 bases. There are 15 residues in the CDR3. Germline CDR1 and CDR2: MDHEN and SYDVKM. V shed 5 bases, J shed 5 bases, and the junction held 9 bases outside the gene matches. The CDR3 DNA reads as TGTGCCAGCAGTGTAGCCTACAGGGGCTATCAGCCCCAGCATTTT. Translated, it gives CASSVAYRGYQPQHF.

This sequence joins TRBV5-6 and TRBJ2-7; D may be TRBD1 (6 bases). The CDR3 extends over 13 amino acids. Germline values: CDR1 SGHDT, CDR2 YYEEEE. V lost 6 bases and J 3 bases, leaving 13 bases between the germline ends. This CDR3 is CASTWQGNYEQYF. As DNA, the CDR3 is TGTGCCAGCACCTGGCAGGGGAACTACGAGCAGTACTTC.

The V call is TRBV3-1 (or the pseudogene TRBV3-2), the J call TRBJ2-2; maybe TRBD1 (6 bases). This CDR3 is 15 amino acids long. CDR1 and CDR2 (germline): LGHDT, YNNKEL (reference sequence). V dropped 1 base and J dropped 6 bases, with 12 bases sitting between them. In DNA form, the CDR3 reads TGTGCCAGCAGCCAAGTCTTTGAGGGGGCCGGGGAGCTGTTTTTT. Its protein product is CASSQVFEGAGELFF.

This chain links TRBV5-1 with TRBJ1-2; D unclear. Germline V gene lookup returns CDR1 SGHRS and CDR2 YFSETQ. V gave up 1 base and J gave up 8 bases, with 15 bases separating them. This CDR3 is 14 amino acids long. The CDR3 DNA sequence: TGCGCCAGCAGCTTGAGTGGGGTGGGAGCGGGCTACACCTTC. This gives the protein CASSLSGVGAGYTF.

The rearrangement uses TRBV5-1 and TRBJ2-3; the D gene is possibly TRBD1 (6 bases). Looked up from germline, CDR1 is SGHRS and CDR2 is YFSETQ. The CDR3 totals 16 residues. Trimming cost V 0 bases and J 1 base, with 12 bases left between them. The CDR3 region has the DNA TGCGCCAGCAGCTTGGCCCTCGGGACACGCACAGATACGCAGTATTTT. Translation gives CASSLALGTRTDTQYF.

The chain combines TRBV2 with TRBJ1-5, with no clear D. Per the germline V gene, CDR1 is SNHLY and CDR2 is FYNNEI. The CDR3 is made up of 13 amino acids. The germline V and J ends were trimmed by 3 bases and 9 bases, with 12 bases remaining between them. The CDR3 loop is CASSDVQLRPQHF. The CDR3 nucleotides are TGTGCCAGCAGTGACGTACAGCTTCGGCCCCAGCATTTT. The complete variable domain, with remaining parts taken from reference TRBV2 and TRBJ1-5, reads EPEVTQTPSHQVTQMGQEVILRCVPISNHLYFYWYRQILGQKVEFLVSFYNNEISEKSEIFDDQFSVERPDGSNFTLKIRSTKLEDSAMYFCASSDVQLRPQHFGDGTRLSIL.

This chain joins TRBV2 and TRBJ2-5, with a weak D call TRBD1 (6 bases). Germline V gives CDR1 SNHLY, CDR2 FYNNEI. Trimming left V 4 bases short and J 3 bases short, with 9 bases between. CDR3 length equals 13 residues. In DNA, the CDR3 is TGTGCCAGCAGTGGGTACAGGGAAGAGACCCAGTACTTC. It yields the protein CASSGYREETQYF.

The chain links TRBV7-9 to TRBJ2-1, with 7 bases identical to TRBD1. This CDR3 is built from 16 residues. Per the germline V gene, CDR1 is SEHNR and CDR2 is FQNEAQ (reference sequence). Trimming took 5 bases from V and 5 from J; bases not matched to a gene: 12. In nucleotides, the CDR3 is TGTGCCAGCAGCGTCGCGACAGGGAGTGGCCACAATGAGCAGTTCTTC. Translating gives CASSVATGSGHNEQFF.

The rearrangement uses TRBV2 and TRBJ1-3; a weak D match, TRBD1 (5 bases). The germline V and J ends were trimmed by 5 bases and 0 bases, with 17 bases remaining between them. Germline CDR1 SNHLY, CDR2 FYNNEI. The CDR3 consists of 17 residues. CDR3 coding DNA: TGTGCCAGCAGTAGTTCCCAGGGTTCCCTCTCTGGAAACACCATATATTTT. Translated: CASSSSQGSLSGNTIYF.

The chain couples TRBV29-1 to TRBJ1-2; 10 bases align to TRBD1. The CDR3 is 13 amino acids. CDR1 is SQVTM and CDR2 is ANQGSEA in the germline V gene. Trimming at V came to 3 bases and at J to 7 bases, leaving 5 bases not matched to a gene. The CDR3 reads CSVDGTGVSGYTF. In DNA form, the CDR3 reads TGCAGCGTTGACGGGACAGGGGTTAGTGGCTACACCTTC.

The J gene is TRBJ1-1, the V gene TRBV30; D unclear. Germline V CDR1 and CDR2: GTSNPN, SVGIG (reference sequence). Deletions cut 4 bases from V and 6 bases from J, with 9 bases between. The CDR3 contains 11 residues. The CDR3 region has the DNA TGTGCCTGGACGAGGGTTGCTGAAGCTTTCTTT. Encoded protein: CAWTRVAEAFF. Full variable domain (remainder filled in from reference TRBV30 and TRBJ1-1): SQTIHQWPATLVQPVGSPLSLECTVEGTSNPNLYWYRQAAGRGLQLLFYSVGIGQISSEVPQNLSASRPQDRQFILSSKKLLLSDSGFYLCAWTRVAEAFFGQGTRLTVV.

This chain connects TRBV13 to TRBJ1-1; 8 bases map to TRBD1. V was clipped by 2 bases and J by 9 bases; unmatched bases: 11. The CDR3 loop spans 15 amino acids. CDR1 is PRHDT and CDR2 is FYEKMQ in the germline V gene (reference sequence). This CDR3 is CASSLPGTGKSQAFF. CDR3 DNA sequence: TGTGCCAGCAGCTTACCCGGGACAGGAAAGAGTCAAGCTTTCTTT.

This clone has only one observation. The gene calls are TRBV4-3 and TRBJ2-3, with D maybe TRBD2 (7 bases). Between the trimmed V and J ends, which lost 1 base and 3 bases, there was a span of 20 bases. The V gene's germline CDR1 is LGHNA and CDR2 YSLEER. CDR3 length: 18 residues. This chain's CDR3 is CASSQGGGGGLGTDTQYF. The CDR3 DNA reads as TGCGCCAGCAGCCAAGGAGGGGGAGGGGGACTTGGAACAGATACGCAGTATTTT.

The chain recombines TRBV10-3 with TRBJ2-2, with 11 positions matching TRBD1. The CDR3 loop spans 14 amino acids. Germline V gene data show CDR1 as ENHRY and CDR2 as SYGVKD. J was trimmed by 6 bases and V by 6 bases; bases with no gene match: 3. CDR3: CAIRPGQGAGELFF. CDR3 nucleotide sequence: TGTGCCATCAGACCGGGACAGGGGGCCGGGGAGCTGTTTTTT.

The chain carries TRBV5-1 and TRBJ2-5; a weak D match, TRBD1 (6 bases). Germline CDR1 SGHRS, CDR2 YFSETQ. The length of the CDR3 is 15 residues. Between the trimmed V and J ends, which lost 0 bases and 2 bases, there was a span of 11 bases. In DNA form, the CDR3 reads TGCGCCAGCAGCTTGGCCACAGGGCCACAAGAGACCCAGTACTTC. Amino acid sequence: CASSLATGPQETQYF. The variable domain in full, completed from reference TRBV5-1 and TRBJ2-5, reads KAGVTQTPRYLIKTRGQQVTLSCSPISGHRSVSWYQQTPGQGLQFLFEYFSETQRNKGNFPGRFSGRQFSNSRSEMNVSTLELGDSALYLCASSLATGPQETQYFGPGTRLLVL.

The gene calls are TRBV7-3 and TRBJ1-6; 10 bases are a match to TRBD1. In germline, CDR1 is SGHTA, CDR2 FQGTGA. V shed 3 bases, J shed 7 bases, and the junction held 6 bases outside the gene matches. This CDR3 has 16 residues. The CDR3 spells CASSLGGQGLNSPLHF. CDR3 sequence (DNA): TGTGCCAGCAGCTTGGGGGGACAGGGGTTGAATTCACCCCTCCACTTT.

The rearrangement joins TRBV5-1 to TRBJ1-6, with D uncertain. The CDR3 is made up of 13 amino acids. Germline lookup yields CDR1 SGHRS and CDR2 YFSETQ. Deletions cut 3 bases from V and 9 bases from J, with 10 bases between. The CDR3 nucleotides read TGCGCCAGCAGCTCTGGGAGCCCTTCACCCCTCCACTTT. Amino acids: CASSSGSPSPLHF.

The chain uses TRBV28 and TRBJ1-2, with TRBD1 identical over 9 bases. Germline values: CDR1 MDHEN, CDR2 SYDVKM. Trimming cost V 6 bases and J 8 bases; bases outside gene matches: 7. The CDR3 extends over 13 amino acids. The CDR3 DNA reads TGTGCCAGCAGGCCACCGGACAGGGGCGGCTACACCTTC. It encodes CASRPPDRGGYTF.

The chain links TRBV28 to TRBJ1-5, with TRBD1 matching over 8 bases. The junction had 22 bases not matched to a gene; V was cut back by 6 bases and J by 0 bases. The germline V gene has CDR1 MDHEN and CDR2 SYDVKM. The CDR3 spans 21 residues. The CDR3 DNA sequence: TGTGCCAGCAGCCCGAAAATTTCCTTTTTGGGACAGGTGTATAGCAATCAGCCCCAGCATTTT. Its protein is CASSPKISFLGQVYSNQPQHF. Full variable domain (missing parts from reference TRBV28 and TRBJ1-5): DVKVTQSSRYLVKRTGEKVFLECVQDMDHENMFWYRQDPGLGLRLIYFSYDVKMKEKGDIPEGYSVSREKKERFSLILESASTNQTSMYLCASSPKISFLGQVYSNQPQHFGDGTRLSIL.

J is TRBJ2-3 and V is TRBV5-1; possible D gene TRBD2, 5 bases. The CDR3 runs to 15 residues. The V end was cut by 2 bases, the J end by 2 bases, with 12 bases between. Germline assignment: CDR1 SGHRS and CDR2 YFSETQ. The CDR3 sequence: CASSFGVEHTDTQYF. The CDR3 DNA reads TGCGCCAGCAGCTTCGGGGTAGAGCACACAGATACGCAGTATTTT. Looking up the rest from reference TRBV5-1 and TRBJ2-3 gives the full variable domain: KAGVTQTPRYLIKTRGQQVTLSCSPISGHRSVSWYQQTPGQGLQFLFEYFSETQRNKGNFPGRFSGRQFSNSRSEMNVSTLELGDSALYLCASSFGVEHTDTQYFGPGTRLTVL.

The rearrangement uses TRBV7-2 and TRBJ2-3; maybe TRBD2 (7 bases). Germline values: CDR1 SGHTA, CDR2 FQGNSA. V was cut by 6 bases and J by 2 bases, with 18 bases left in between. The CDR3 extends over 16 amino acids. CDR3 protein: CASRQWGGPNTDTQYF. In DNA, the CDR3 is TGTGCCAGCAGACAGTGGGGGGGCCCCAACACAGATACGCAGTATTTT.